This TCR beta chain is from a study of T cells in Graves' hyperthyroidism and ophthalmopathy. V lost 3 bases to trimming and J lost 4 bases, with 8 bases between them. CDR1 is SNHLY, CDR2 FYNNEI, per germline. CDR3 length equals 13 residues. Amplification of TCR beta CDR3 regions was performed using RNA transcripts as template. The primer set for the first-round RT-PCR of the TCR CDR3 was HTBI. TCRdb called the multiplex PCR reads again in MiXCR, with one record for every CDR3 protein. The data contain under 700,000 distinct CDR3 sequences, about 43% of them singletons. On this clonotype: As yet, its antigen is unknown.

Study-level results: Most thyroid-expanded clonotypes above 0.001 were also found in blood.

Diagnostic assessment was based on clinical symptoms, serum thyroxine and TRAb, thyroid ultrasound and orbital computed tomography. Sequencing used peripheral blood or thyroid tissue (not recorded which). The chain couples TRBV2 to TRBJ2-3, with a possible D match to TRBD1 (5 bases). This receptor was obtained from a woman between 18 and 30 years old with Graves' hyperthyroidism. CDR3 nucleotides: TGTGCCAGCAGTGACCTGACAGCAGATACGCAGTATTTT. Its translation is CASSDLTADTQYF.